This paragraph reports one TCR beta chain. The antigen remains unidentified. The source of the sample is a study of cytomegalovirus exposure and HLA in healthy donors. Trimming removed 3 bases from V and 5 bases from J; junction bases left unmatched: 6. Germline assignment: CDR1 GTSNPN and CDR2 SVGIG (reference sequence). The CDR3 is 14 amino acids. Study-wide results and limits: The study designated 150 or so TCR beta chains cytomegalovirus-associated. From TCR beta sequences, most subjects' HLA-A and HLA-B alleles were reportedly predicted accurately. An analysis that was carried out later associated 16,000 or so TCR beta sequences with HLA alleles at 0.05 false discovery rate.

Both 60 Vbeta primers and 13 Jbeta primers went into the PCR. Only in-frame clones appear in the TCRdb table, and some are missing; sequencing was by immunoSEQ multiplex PCR. This sample's clone table lists some 82,000 clones. The TCR comes from a woman in her 30s in good health and CMV-seronegative. The material sequenced was PBMCs. The chain recombines TRBV30 with TRBJ2-1, with TRBD1 matching over 8 bases. This CDR3 reads CAWSRGQSDNEQFF. Here the CDR3 DNA reads TGTGCCTGGAGCAGGGGGCAGTCCGACAATGAGCAGTTCTTC.